The 14 T cell receptor beta chains below all came from one sample that was sequenced in a study of T cell repertoires in cytomegalovirus infection. One entry per CDR3 protein results from TCRdb running MiXCR on the reads. The table includes around 89,000 distinct CDR3 sequences, approximately 30% detected once. No antigen is known for these receptors. The sequenced sample was CD8+ T cells from cultured PBMCs, obtained from culture after CMV antigen stimulation. Receptors originate from a human donor in good health (CMV status not recorded). Some clones in this sample may be carry-over from other donors' samples.

This clonotype was recorded at least ten times. The V gene is TRBV2, the J gene TRBJ1-2; D gene ambiguous. This CDR3 contains 13 residues. Between the trimmed V and J ends, which lost 4 bases and 1 base, there was a span of 7 bases. The germline CDR1 and CDR2 sequences are SNHLY and FYNNEI. CDR3 in DNA: TGTGCCAGCAGTGTCTACAGTAACTATGGCTACACCTTC. It codes for CASSVYSNYGYTF.

This clonotype was counted ten times or more. The V gene is TRBV2, the J gene TRBJ2-1, with D possibly TRBD1 on 6 matching bases. This CDR3 has 14 residues. The ends were cut back, 3 bases at V and 4 bases at J, with 10 bases in the middle. Germline CDR1 is SNHLY and CDR2 is FYNNEI. This chain's CDR3 is CASSDRGGYNEQFF. As DNA, the CDR3 is TGTGCCAGCAGTGACAGGGGCGGGTACAATGAGCAGTTCTTC. The complete variable domain, with remaining parts taken from reference TRBV2 and TRBJ2-1, reads EPEVTQTPSHQVTQMGQEVILRCVPISNHLYFYWYRQILGQKVEFLVSFYNNEISEKSEIFDDQFSVERPDGSNFTLKIRSTKLEDSAMYFCASSDRGGYNEQFFGPGTRLTVL.

This clonotype occurred a few times. The rearrangement links TRBV5-1 to TRBJ2-3; D may match TRBD1 or TRBD2 (5 bases each). The CDR3 is 12 residues long. Trimming left V 0 bases short and J 14 bases short, with 13 bases between. Germline V gives CDR1 SGHRS, CDR2 YFSETQ. CDR3 nucleotides: TGCGCCAGCAGCTTGGCCGGGACGGATGCGTATTTT. Its translation: CASSLAGTDAYF.

The rearrangement uses TRBV3-1 and TRBJ2-1; possibly TRBD2 for D (5 bases). The CDR3 spans 15 residues. Between the trimmed V and J ends, which lost 0 bases and 4 bases, there was a span of 10 bases. CDR1 is LGHDT and CDR2 is YNNKEL in the germline V gene (reference sequence). The CDR3: CASSQDSGVYNEQFF. CDR3 coding DNA: TGTGCCAGCAGCCAAGATTCCGGGGTATACAATGAGCAGTTCTTC.

The CDR3 is CSARGPLGSYEQYF. The CDR3 DNA follows: TGCAGTGCTAGAGGGCCTTTGGGCTCCTACGAGCAGTACTTC. This chain connects TRBV20-1 to TRBJ2-7, with D hard to call. The CDR3 runs to 14 residues. Germline V CDR1 and CDR2: DFQATT, SNEGSKA (reference sequence). The V end lost 1 base, the J end lost 0 bases, and 10 bases lay between the germline ends.

This clonotype occurred many times. This chain uses TRBV7-2 with TRBJ2-5; no definite D call. Germline assignment: CDR1 SGHTA and CDR2 FQGNSA. This CDR3 is 13 amino acids long. V lost 5 bases and J 0 bases, leaving 7 bases between the germline ends. The CDR3 here is CASSDYNQETQYF. The DNA of the CDR3 is TGTGCCAGCAGCGATTACAACCAAGAGACCCAGTACTTC.

The chain carries TRBV12-3 or TRBV12-4 and TRBJ2-7; 7 bases fit TRBD2. The V segment lost 8 bases and the J segment 4 bases; nucleotides outside the gene matches: 8. The CDR3 is made up of 13 amino acids. The CDR3 DNA reads as TGTGCCAGCGGGGAGGGGAGTTGGTACGAGCAGTACTTC. It yields the protein CASGEGSWYEQYF.

Comment on this clonotype: An end of the junction differs from the germline gene, which may be a read error. This chain joins TRBV7-8 and TRBJ2-6; D is possibly TRBD2 (5 bases). The germline V gene has CDR1 SGHVS and CDR2 FQNEAQ. The CDR3 is made up of 15 amino acids. This CDR3 reads CASSLAAPGANVLTF. CDR3 sequence (DNA): TGTGCCAGCAGCCTAGCAGCGCCCGGGGCCAACGTCCTGACTTTC. The complete variable domain, with remaining parts taken from reference TRBV7-8 and TRBJ2-6, reads GAGVSQSPRYKVAKRGQDVALRCDPISGHVSLFWYQQALGQGPEFLTYFQNEAQLDKSGLPSDRFFAERPEGSVSTLKIQRTQQEDSAVYLCASSLAAPGANVLTFGAGSRLTVL.

V and J are TRBV7-6 and TRBJ1-1, with TRBD1 matching over 8 bases. Germline trimming cut 7 bases from V and 3 bases from J; bases unmatched to any gene: 7. Germline loops: CDR1 SGHVS, CDR2 FNYEAQ. The CDR3 runs to 14 residues. The CDR3 spells CASTPGQDYTEAFF. CDR3 nucleotides: TGTGCCAGCACTCCGGGACAGGACTACACTGAAGCTTTCTTT.

The rearrangement uses TRBV7-6 and TRBJ2-6; D is perhaps TRBD1 (6 bases). The V and J ends lost 10 bases and 3 bases respectively, with 22 bases between them. This CDR3 has 17 residues. Per the germline V gene, CDR1 is SGHVS and CDR2 is FNYEAQ. Here the CDR3 reads CAILGAGIFGGANVLTF. CDR3 DNA sequence: TGTGCCATCTTGGGGGCAGGAATTTTCGGTGGGGCCAACGTCCTGACTTTC.

This chain joins TRBV20-1 and TRBJ1-5; no firm D call. This CDR3 is built from 15 residues. The ends were cut back, 0 bases at V and 1 base at J, with 10 bases in the middle. Germline CDR1 is DFQATT and CDR2 is SNEGSKA (reference sequence). The CDR3 DNA follows: TGCAGTGCTAGAGATCCGACGTCAAGCAATCAGCCCCAGCATTTT. This translates into CSARDPTSSNQPQHF.

This clonotype occurred many times. This chain links TRBV12-3 or TRBV12-4 with TRBJ1-1, with 8 bases matching TRBD1. V shed 5 bases and J 5 bases; nucleotides not matched to a gene: 13. The length of the CDR3 is 16 residues. The CDR3 loop reads CASSPDGQGSGTEAFF. DNA for the CDR3: TGTGCCAGCAGTCCAGACGGACAGGGTTCGGGAACTGAAGCTTTCTTT.

This clonotype was detected many times. This sequence joins TRBV7-7 and TRBJ2-1; D may be TRBD2 (7 bases). Germline V gene data show CDR1 as SSHAT and CDR2 as FNYEAQ (reference sequence). Trimming removed 5 bases from V and 2 bases from J, with 22 bases in between. This CDR3 is 18 amino acids long. The CDR3 sequence: CASSPGSRLAGAYNEQFF. DNA of the CDR3: TGTGCCAGCAGCCCGGGATCTCGACTAGCAGGGGCCTACAATGAGCAGTTCTTC.

This clonotype has ten or more counts. The V gene is TRBV14, the J gene TRBJ2-5; no reliable D call. Trimming took off 4 bases at V and 5 bases at J, with 11 bases between the two ends. Germline V CDR1 and CDR2: SGHDN, FVKESK. This CDR3 comprises 13 residues. The chain's CDR3 is CASSLSVTETQYF. DNA of the CDR3: TGTGCCAGCAGCCTCTCAGTTACGGAGACCCAGTACTTC. Complete variable domain (other parts from reference TRBV14 and TRBJ2-5): EAGVTQFPSHSVIEKGQTVTLRCDPISGHDNLYWYRRVMGKEIKFLLHFVKESKQDESGMPNNRFLAERTGGTYSTLKVQPAELEDSGVYFCASSLSVTETQYFGPGTRLLVL.